Shown below are 2 T cell receptor beta chains from a single sample sequenced in a study of cytomegalovirus exposure and HLA in healthy donors. Both 60 Vbeta primers and 13 Jbeta primers went into the PCR. Profiling relied on immunoSEQ multiplex PCR, and the TCRdb table lists in-frame clones only, not all of them. Here the sample spans 140,000 or so clones, approximately 68% being singletons. The sample comprised PBMCs. These receptors originate from a man aged 55 to 70 in good health and CMV-seronegative.

This chain links TRBV5-1 with TRBJ1-1; no definite D call. The germline CDR1 and CDR2 sequences are SGHRS and YFSETQ. V gave up 0 bases and J gave up 0 bases, with 9 bases separating them. This CDR3 has 15 amino acids. DNA for the CDR3: TGCGCCAGCAGCTTGGCCCTAGGTCTGAACACTGAAGCTTTCTTT. Protein sequence: CASSLALGLNTEAFF.

This chain uses TRBV5-6 with TRBJ2-7; 9 bases fit TRBD1. The CDR3 loop spans 15 amino acids. Germline trimming cut 3 bases from V and 5 bases from J; bases unmatched to any gene: 9. Germline CDR1 is SGHDT and CDR2 is YYEEEE. Here the CDR3 DNA reads TGTGCCAGCAGCTACCGAGACAGGGGGGTCGACGAGCAGTACTTC. Its translation is CASSYRDRGVDEQYF.